This TCR beta chain was sequenced for a study of vaccination and CD4 T cells after COVID-19. Overall study context: Cells received overlapping spike peptides from SARS-CoV-2, HCoV-NL63, HCoV-OC43 and HCoV-229E as stimulation.

As to this clonotype: Its antigen remains unidentified.

Oncomine TCR Beta short-read sequencing was applied to DNA from cultured CD4+ T cells. MiXCR, applied by TCRdb to the PCR reads, yields one record per CDR3 protein. The table includes about 12,000 distinct CDR3 sequences, roughly 52% detected once. Study-level results: Convalescent patients saw a median about 86% of their reactive clones show up only after vaccination. From a median of about 20 to 40, SARS-CoV-2-reactive clonotypes increased, though not significantly.

In germline, CDR1 is LNHDA, CDR2 SQIVND (reference sequence). This CDR3 has 16 residues. V was cut by 3 bases and J by 0 bases, with 12 bases left in between. The treatment is: approximately 9-day PBMC culture with coronavirus spike peptide pools or control peptides (ViraFEST assay). PBMCs, plated at roughly 2.2 million per well, were grown in the presence of around 10 IU/ml IL-2 and 10 ug/ml peptide pools. The sequencing sample was made of CD4+ T cells from blood, cultured in vitro. The rearrangement links TRBV19 to TRBJ2-1; D is uncertain. The clonotype was recovered from a human donor who had recovered from COVID-19. The CDR3 loop is CASSISRSLSYNEQFF. DNA of the CDR3: TGTGCCAGTAGTATTTCGAGGAGCCTCTCCTACAATGAGCAGTTCTTC. Together with reference TRBV19 and TRBJ2-1, the CDR3 gives the full variable domain: DGGITQSPKYLFRKEGQNVTLSCEQNLNHDAMYWYRQDPGQGLRLIYYSQIVNDFQKGDIAEGYSVSREKKESFPLTVTSAQKNPTAFYLCASSISRSLSYNEQFFGPGTRLTVL.